These 25 T cell receptor beta chains were all obtained from the same sample, sequenced in a study of blood T cells in healthy people across ages. The use of a sample-barcoded 5' primer and a J-beta primer mix characterized a second PCR of roughly 7 to 11 cycles. TCRdb reanalysed the 5' RACE reads using MiXCR and keeps one entry per CDR3 protein. Of 910,000 or so distinct CDR3 sequences listed, roughly half are singletons. Input material: blood. The receptor source for this set is a woman between 55 and 75 years old in good health.

This rearrangement joins TRBV27 to TRBJ2-7; TRBD2 is a possible D gene (6 bases). The J call may be incorrect, as the DNA end agrees better with TRBJ2-1. There are 13 residues in the CDR3. CDR1 and CDR2 from the germline V gene are MNHEY and SMNVEV (reference sequence). The CDR3 here is CASSTREINEQFF. The CDR3 DNA follows: TGTGCCAGCAGTACCCGGGAGATTAATGAGCAGTTCTTC.

This clonotype has more than one count but fewer than ten. This rearrangement joins TRBV12-3 or TRBV12-4 to TRBJ2-7, with D perhaps assigned TRBD1 or TRBD2 (6 bases each). The CDR3 totals 14 residues. Trimming shortened V by 4 bases and J by 2 bases, and 12 bases separated the two germline ends. CDR3: CASSSRDTAYEQYF. In DNA form, the CDR3 reads TGTGCCAGCAGTTCGCGGGACACGGCCTACGAGCAGTACTTC.

This sequence joins TRBV12-3 or TRBV12-4 and TRBJ1-1; no clear D gene. This CDR3 has 15 amino acids. Trimming left V 5 bases short and J 3 bases short, with 16 bases between. The CDR3 loop is CASSGSGEEDTEAFF. DNA for the CDR3: TGTGCCAGCAGTGGGAGCGGGGAGGAGGACACTGAAGCTTTCTTT.

The chain couples TRBV11-3 to TRBJ2-1, with 8 bases identical to TRBD2. The CDR3 is made up of 15 amino acids. Per germline, CDR1 SGHNT and CDR2 YENEEA. Germline trimming cut 6 bases from V and 6 bases from J; bases unmatched to any gene: 10. In nucleotides, the CDR3 is TGTGCCAGCAGGCTAGGGGAGAGCGGGAGCAATGAGCAGTTCTTC. Translated, it gives CASRLGESGSNEQFF. The full variable domain, rest sourced from reference TRBV11-3 and TRBJ2-1, is EAGVVQSPRYKIIEKKQPVAFWCNPISGHNTLYWYLQNLGQGPELLIRYENEEAVDDSQLPKDRFSAERLKGVDSTLKIQPAELGDSAVYLCASRLGESGSNEQFFGPGTRLTVL.

V gene TRBV9 combines with J gene TRBJ2-5, with 11 bases matching TRBD1. The junction had 17 bases not matched to a gene; V was cut back by 3 bases and J by 7 bases. This CDR3 is built from 18 residues. Germline V gene lookup returns CDR1 SGDLS and CDR2 YYNGEE. The CDR3 bases are TGTGCCAGCAGCGCCCGGGACAGGGGGTCCGTTGATGGAGGGACCCAGTACTTC. Encoded protein: CASSARDRGSVDGGTQYF.

The V call is TRBV15, the J call TRBJ2-4; 8 nucleotides agree with TRBD2. The better agreement between TRBJ2-7 and the DNA end casts doubt on the J call. The CDR3 has 14 amino acids. Germline CDR1 and CDR2: LNHNV and YYDKDF (reference sequence). The CDR3 nucleotides read TGTGCCACAAAAGCGGGACTAGGCGGGTACGAGCAGTACTTC. Protein product: CATKAGLGGYEQYF.

This clonotype occurred a few times. This chain uses TRBV3-1 with TRBJ1-2; no reliable D call. The CDR3 is 14 amino acids. The germline V gene has CDR1 LGHDT and CDR2 YNNKEL (reference sequence). V lost 3 bases and J lost 8, with 16 bases in between. The DNA for the CDR3 is TGTGCCAGCAGCCAGGACGACCGGGGTTGGGGCTACACCTTC. It translates to CASSQDDRGWGYTF.

J is TRBJ2-1 and V is TRBV27; TRBD2 agrees at 11 bases. The germline V gene has CDR1 MNHEY and CDR2 SMNVEV (reference sequence). The V segment lost 9 bases and the J segment 9 bases; nucleotides outside the gene matches: 13. This CDR3 comprises 15 residues. CDR3 coding DNA: TGTGCCAGTAGAGCCTTAGCGGGAGGGGATGGTGAGCAGTTCTTC. This sequence encodes CASRALAGGDGEQFF.

This sequence joins TRBV28 and TRBJ2-7, with D perhaps matching TRBD2 (6 bases). V lost 6 bases to trimming and J lost 1 base, with 16 bases between them. This CDR3 contains 15 residues. Germline CDR1 and CDR2: MDHEN and SYDVKM. The CDR3 DNA reads TGTGCCAGCAGAGCCACCGGGACTTATTCCTACGAGCAGTACTTC. Translated, it gives CASRATGTYSYEQYF.

The sample holds many counts of this clonotype. This sequence joins TRBV4-3 and TRBJ2-3, with TRBD2 identical over 7 bases. CDR1 and CDR2 from the germline V gene are LGHNA and YSLEER. V dropped 3 bases and J dropped 3; count of bases not matched to a gene: 12. The CDR3 has 17 amino acids. The chain's CDR3 is CASSQFGASGGTDTQYF. The CDR3, as DNA: TGCGCCAGCAGCCAGTTCGGAGCTAGCGGAGGGACAGATACGCAGTATTTT.

This clonotype showed up just a few times. The DNA of the CDR3 is TGTGCCAGCAGCCGAATAAACGGGAGGACTAACTATGGCTACACCTTC. It encodes CASSRINGRTNYGYTF. This chain uses TRBV11-2 with TRBJ1-2, with unresolved D. This CDR3 is built from 16 residues. The V gene lost 5 bases and the J gene lost 0 bases, with 16 bases spanning the gap. The germline CDR1 and CDR2 sequences are SGHAT and FQNNGV. The full variable domain, its missing parts supplied by reference TRBV11-2 and TRBJ1-2, is EAGVAQSPRYKIIEKRQSVAFWCNPISGHATLYWYQQILGQGPKLLIQFQNNGVVDDSQLPKDRFSAERLKGVDSTLKIQPAKLEDSAVYLCASSRINGRTNYGYTFGSGTRLTVV.

CDR3 sequence reads: CSVEGTSGSNEQFF. CDR3 in DNA: TGCAGTGTCGAAGGGACTAGCGGGAGTAATGAGCAGTTCTTC. The rearrangement links TRBV20-1 to TRBJ2-1; 14 bases line up with TRBD2. Germline assignment: CDR1 DFQATT and CDR2 SNEGSKA (reference sequence). J was trimmed by 7 bases and V by 7 bases; bases with no gene match: 6. The CDR3 totals 14 residues.

This clonotype was seen a handful of times. V is TRBV7-7 and J is TRBJ2-7; 9 bases are shared with TRBD2. The CDR3 extends over 13 amino acids. CDR1 is SSHAT, CDR2 FNYEAQ, per germline (reference sequence). V lost 11 bases, J lost 5 bases, and 10 bases stayed unmatched. The CDR3 reads CAVGSAGGNEQYF. CDR3 in DNA: TGTGCCGTCGGGTCAGCGGGAGGCAACGAGCAGTACTTC.

This clonotype was detected only once. Sequence at one end of the junction differs from germline and may be a read error. The rearrangement joins TRBV27 to TRBJ1-3; a possible D gene is TRBD1 (6 bases). From germline, CDR1 is MNHEY and CDR2 SMNVEV (reference sequence). The CDR3 sequence is 16 residues long. CDR3 sequence reads: CASSFWDKSSGNTIYF. CDR3 nucleotide sequence: TGCGCCAGCAGTTTTTGGGACAAATCCTCTGGAAACACCATATATTTT.

The gene calls are TRBV4-2 and TRBJ2-3; the D is unclear. The germline V gene encodes CDR1 LGHNA and CDR2 YNFKEQ. The length of the CDR3 is 14 residues. Trimming took off 6 bases at V and 2 bases at J, with 12 bases between the two ends. DNA of the CDR3: TGTGCCAGCAGTTCCGGGCCAGCCACAGATACGCAGTATTTT. Translated, it gives CASSSGPATDTQYF.

The sample holds many counts of this clonotype. The CDR3 DNA reads as TGTGCCAGCAGCTTAGCGGGGGACAGGGGCCATGAGCAGTTCTTC. Translation gives CASSLAGDRGHEQFF. The rearrangement joins TRBV28 to TRBJ2-1; a possible D gene is TRBD1 (10 bases). The germline V gene encodes CDR1 MDHEN and CDR2 SYDVKM. Trimming pared 6 bases from V and 8 bases from J, leaving 20 bases between. The CDR3 runs 15 residues.

The rearrangement joins TRBV5-1 to TRBJ2-1; 10 nucleotides match TRBD1. J was trimmed by 8 bases and V by 5 bases; bases with no gene match: 13. Germline CDR1 is SGHRS and CDR2 is YFSETQ. The CDR3 contains 16 residues. CDR3 in DNA: TGCGCCAGCAGTTTAACGGGGACAGGGGTTTCACATGAGCAGTTCTTC. Residues: CASSLTGTGVSHEQFF.

This clonotype was seen just once. The chain is built from TRBV27 and TRBJ2-1; 8 bases map to TRBD2. V was pared by 6 bases and J by 3 bases, with 7 bases of the junction left unmatched. Per germline, CDR1 MNHEY and CDR2 SMNVEV (reference sequence). The CDR3 is 15 residues long. The CDR3 DNA reads as TGTGCCAGCAGGCCAGCGGGAGACATCTACAATGAGCAGTTCTTC. Its protein product is CASRPAGDIYNEQFF.

This clonotype showed up just a few times. The chain's CDR3 is CASSRANTGELFF. The CDR3 nucleotides are TGTGCCAGCAGTCGGGCCAACACCGGGGAGCTGTTTTTT. The chain combines TRBV12-3 or TRBV12-4 with TRBJ2-2; D unresolved. V lost 5 bases and J 2 bases, leaving 6 bases between the germline ends. This CDR3 region has 13 residues.

V usage is TRBV12-3 or TRBV12-4 and J usage is TRBJ2-7; D is perhaps TRBD2 (7 bases). The length of the CDR3 is 14 residues. Trimming stripped 5 bases from V and 3 bases from J, with 14 bases between. The CDR3 loop reads CASSQGGGDYEQYF. CDR3 sequence (DNA): TGTGCCAGCAGTCAGGGAGGGGGGGACTACGAGCAGTACTTC.

This clonotype has a handful of counts. The J gene is TRBJ2-7, the V gene TRBV5-1, with D tentatively TRBD1 or TRBD2 (5 bases each). V lost 4 bases to trimming and J lost 2 bases, with 19 bases between them. This CDR3 has 16 residues. CDR1 is SGHRS, CDR2 YFSETQ, per germline. The CDR3 DNA follows: TGCGCCAGCAGCCTCCCGTCCGGGACGGCGACCTACGAGCAGTACTTC. Translation gives CASSLPSGTATYEQYF.

In this sample, this clonotype turned up a few times. This rearrangement joins TRBV4-3 to TRBJ2-3; 11 bases align to TRBD2. Germline V gene lookup returns CDR1 LGHNA and CDR2 YSLEER. This CDR3 has 17 residues. Trimming took 2 bases from V and 2 from J; bases not matched to a gene: 6. CDR3 nucleotides: TGCGCCAGCAGCCAAACTTTAGCGGGAGGGCCCACAGATACGCAGTATTTT. Residues: CASSQTLAGGPTDTQYF.

This chain joins TRBV25-1 and TRBJ2-1; D is possibly TRBD2 (5 bases). The CDR3 covers 17 residues. V was shortened by 0 bases and J by 1 base, with 13 bases between the two germline ends. Germline V CDR1 and CDR2: MGHDK, SYGVNS. The DNA for the CDR3 is TGTGCCAGCAGTGAATATTCGGGGTTCGCGTCCTACAATGAGCAGTTCTTC. This codes for CASSEYSGFASYNEQFF.

The CDR3: CASSLMPGQEETQYF. The CDR3, as DNA: TGTGCCAGCAGCTTAATGCCCGGACAGGAAGAGACCCAGTACTTC. The gene calls are TRBV7-3 and TRBJ2-5; 7 positions match TRBD1. CDR3 length: 15 amino acids. V lost 1 base to trimming and J lost 3 bases; unmatched junction nucleotides: 5. The germline V gene has CDR1 SGHTA and CDR2 FQGTGA.

For this clonotype: Relative to the germline gene, one junction end is altered; a read error may explain this. CDR3 sequence reads: CTSRPHRGSHHTEAFF. CDR3 sequence (DNA): TGTACCAGCAGACCACACAGGGGGTCCCACCACACTGAAGCTTTCTTT. The rearrangement joins TRBV6-6 to TRBJ1-1, with 8 nucleotides matching TRBD1. This CDR3 comprises 16 residues. The germline V gene has CDR1 MNHNY and CDR2 SVGAGI (reference sequence).